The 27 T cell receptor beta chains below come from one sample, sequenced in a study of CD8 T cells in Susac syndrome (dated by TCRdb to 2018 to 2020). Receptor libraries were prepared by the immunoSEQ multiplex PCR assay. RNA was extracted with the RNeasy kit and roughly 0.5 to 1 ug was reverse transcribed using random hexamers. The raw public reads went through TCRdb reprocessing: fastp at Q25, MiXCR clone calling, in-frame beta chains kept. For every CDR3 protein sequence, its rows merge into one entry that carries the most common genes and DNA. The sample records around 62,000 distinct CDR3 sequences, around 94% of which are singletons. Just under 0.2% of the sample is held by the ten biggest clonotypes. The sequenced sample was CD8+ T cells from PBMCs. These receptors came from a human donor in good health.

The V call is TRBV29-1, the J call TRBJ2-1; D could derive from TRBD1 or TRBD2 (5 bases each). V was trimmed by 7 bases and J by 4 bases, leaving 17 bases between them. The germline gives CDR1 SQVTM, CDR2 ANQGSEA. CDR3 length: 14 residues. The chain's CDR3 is CSGGSHDRYNEQFF. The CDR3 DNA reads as TGCAGCGGGGGGTCCCACGATAGATACAATGAGCAGTTCTTC.

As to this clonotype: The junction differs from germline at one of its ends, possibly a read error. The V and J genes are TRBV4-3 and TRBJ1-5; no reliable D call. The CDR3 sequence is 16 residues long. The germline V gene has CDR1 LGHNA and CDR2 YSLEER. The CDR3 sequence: CAGSQDLKGGGQPQHF. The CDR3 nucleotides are TGCGCCGGCAGCCAAGATTTAAAGGGAGGTGGTCAGCCCCAGCATTTT.

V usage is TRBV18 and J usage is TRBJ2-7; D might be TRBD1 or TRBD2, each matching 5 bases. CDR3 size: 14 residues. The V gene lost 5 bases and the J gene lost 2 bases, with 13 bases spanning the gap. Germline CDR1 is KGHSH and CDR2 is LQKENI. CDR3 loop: CASSSGTRAYEQYF. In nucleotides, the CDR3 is TGTGCCAGCTCATCGGGGACCAGGGCCTACGAGCAGTACTTC.

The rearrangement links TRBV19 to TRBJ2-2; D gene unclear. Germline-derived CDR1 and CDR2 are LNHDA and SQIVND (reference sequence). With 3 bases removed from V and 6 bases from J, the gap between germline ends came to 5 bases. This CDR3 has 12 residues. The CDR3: CASSISPGELFF. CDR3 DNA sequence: TGTGCCAGTAGTATTAGTCCCGGGGAGCTGTTTTTT.

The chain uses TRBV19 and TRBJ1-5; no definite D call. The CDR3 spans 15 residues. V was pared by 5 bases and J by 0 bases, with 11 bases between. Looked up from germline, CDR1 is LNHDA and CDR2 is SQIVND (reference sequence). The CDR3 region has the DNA TGTGCCAGTAGTGAGGCCGACTATAGCAATCAGCCCCAGCATTTT. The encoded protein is CASSEADYSNQPQHF.

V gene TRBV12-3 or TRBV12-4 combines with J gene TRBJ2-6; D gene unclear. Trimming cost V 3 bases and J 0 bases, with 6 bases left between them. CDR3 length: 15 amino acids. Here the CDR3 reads CASSFSNSGANVLTF. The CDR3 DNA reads TGTGCCAGCAGTTTTTCGAACTCTGGGGCCAACGTCCTGACTTTC.

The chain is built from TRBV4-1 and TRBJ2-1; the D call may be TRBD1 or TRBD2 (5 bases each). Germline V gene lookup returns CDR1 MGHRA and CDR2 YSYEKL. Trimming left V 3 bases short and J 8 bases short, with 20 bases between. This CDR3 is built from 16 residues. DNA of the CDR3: TGCGCCAGCAGCCATTTACCGGGACGACGCAGCGATGAGCAGTTCTTC. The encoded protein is CASSHLPGRRSDEQFF.

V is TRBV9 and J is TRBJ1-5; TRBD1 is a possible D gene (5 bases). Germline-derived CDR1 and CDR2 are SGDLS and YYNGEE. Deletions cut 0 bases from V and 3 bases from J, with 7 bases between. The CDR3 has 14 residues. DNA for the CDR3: TGTGCCAGCAGCGTAGGGGGCTTCAATCAGCCCCAGCATTTT. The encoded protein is CASSVGGFNQPQHF.

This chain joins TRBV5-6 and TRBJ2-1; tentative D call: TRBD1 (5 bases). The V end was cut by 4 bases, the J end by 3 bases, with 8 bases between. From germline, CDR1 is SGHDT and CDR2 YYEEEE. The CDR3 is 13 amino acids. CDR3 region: CASSQDIYNEQFF. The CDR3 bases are TGTGCCAGCAGCCAGGACATCTACAATGAGCAGTTCTTC. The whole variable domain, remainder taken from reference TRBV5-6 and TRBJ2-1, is DAGVTQSPTHLIKTRGQQVTLRCSPKSGHDTVSWYQQALGQGPQFIFQYYEEEERQRGNFPDRFSGHQFPNYSSELNVNALLLGDSALYLCASSQDIYNEQFFGPGTRLTVL.

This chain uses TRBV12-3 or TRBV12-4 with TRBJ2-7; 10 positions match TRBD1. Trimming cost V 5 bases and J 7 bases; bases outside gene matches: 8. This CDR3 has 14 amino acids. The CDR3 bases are TGTGCCAGCAGTCCCAGACAGGGGGCTTGGGAGCAGTACTTC. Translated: CASSPRQGAWEQYF.

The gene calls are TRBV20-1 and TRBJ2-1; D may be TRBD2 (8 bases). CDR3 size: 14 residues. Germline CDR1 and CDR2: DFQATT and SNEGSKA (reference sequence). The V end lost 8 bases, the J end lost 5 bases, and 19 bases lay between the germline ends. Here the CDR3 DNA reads TGCAGTACGAAAGCGGGGGACAGCCACAATGAGCAGTTCTTC. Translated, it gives CSTKAGDSHNEQFF.

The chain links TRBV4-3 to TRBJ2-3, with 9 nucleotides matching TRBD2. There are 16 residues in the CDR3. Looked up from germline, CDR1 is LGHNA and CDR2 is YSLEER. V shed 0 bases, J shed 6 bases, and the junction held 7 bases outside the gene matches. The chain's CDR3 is CASSQEIGSGGDTQYF. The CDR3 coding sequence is TGCGCCAGCAGCCAAGAAATCGGCAGCGGGGGGGATACGCAGTATTTT.

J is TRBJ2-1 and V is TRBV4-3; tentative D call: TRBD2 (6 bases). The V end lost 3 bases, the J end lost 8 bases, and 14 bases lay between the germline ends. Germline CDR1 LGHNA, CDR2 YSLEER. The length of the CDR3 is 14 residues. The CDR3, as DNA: TGCGCCAGCAGCCAGGGGTTGACGGGGGATGAGCAGTTCTTC. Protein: CASSQGLTGDEQFF.

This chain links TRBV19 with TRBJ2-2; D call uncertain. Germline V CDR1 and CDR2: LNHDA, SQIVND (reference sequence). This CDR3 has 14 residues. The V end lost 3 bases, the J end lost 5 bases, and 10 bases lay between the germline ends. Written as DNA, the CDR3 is TGTGCCAGTAGTATCAACCGGGCTACCGGGGAGCTGTTTTTT. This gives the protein CASSINRATGELFF.

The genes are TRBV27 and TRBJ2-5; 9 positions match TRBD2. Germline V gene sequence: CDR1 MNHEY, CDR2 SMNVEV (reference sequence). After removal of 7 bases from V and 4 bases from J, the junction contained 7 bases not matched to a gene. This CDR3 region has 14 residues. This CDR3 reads CASTAGGAGETQYF. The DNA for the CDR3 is TGTGCCAGCACCGCGGGGGGGGCCGGAGAGACCCAGTACTTC.

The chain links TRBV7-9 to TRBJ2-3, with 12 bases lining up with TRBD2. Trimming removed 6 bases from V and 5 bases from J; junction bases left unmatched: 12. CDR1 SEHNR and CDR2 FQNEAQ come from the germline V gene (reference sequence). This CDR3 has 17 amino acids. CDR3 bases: TGTGCCAGCAGTTCTACTAGCGGGGGGTCAATCGAAGATACGCAGTATTTT. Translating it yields CASSSTSGGSIEDTQYF.

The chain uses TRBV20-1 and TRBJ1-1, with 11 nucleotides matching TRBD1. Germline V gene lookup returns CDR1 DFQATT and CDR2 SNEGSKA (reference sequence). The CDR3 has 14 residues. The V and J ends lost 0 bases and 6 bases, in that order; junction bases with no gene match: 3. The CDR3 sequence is CSARDLGQGAEAFF. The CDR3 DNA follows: TGCAGTGCTAGAGATCTGGGACAGGGGGCTGAAGCTTTCTTT.

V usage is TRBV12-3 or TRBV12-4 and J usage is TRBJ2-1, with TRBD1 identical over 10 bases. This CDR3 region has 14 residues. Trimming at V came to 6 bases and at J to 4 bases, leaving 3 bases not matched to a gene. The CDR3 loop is CASRGQGIYNEQFF. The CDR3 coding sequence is TGTGCCAGCAGGGGACAGGGGATTTACAATGAGCAGTTCTTC.

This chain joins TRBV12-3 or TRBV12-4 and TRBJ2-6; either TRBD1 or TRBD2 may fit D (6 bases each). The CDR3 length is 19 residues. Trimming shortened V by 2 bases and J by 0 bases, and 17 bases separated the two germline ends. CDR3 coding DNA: TGTGCCAGCAGTTTATTCGGGGGCGGCGAGATCTCTGGGGCCAACGTCCTGACTTTC. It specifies CASSLFGGGEISGANVLTF.

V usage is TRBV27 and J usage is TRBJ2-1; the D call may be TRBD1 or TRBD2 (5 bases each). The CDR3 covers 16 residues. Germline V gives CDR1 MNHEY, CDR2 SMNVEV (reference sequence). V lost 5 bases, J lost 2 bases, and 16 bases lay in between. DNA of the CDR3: TGTGCCAGCAGTCTGGGCGGTTGGGGGACCTACAATGAGCAGTTCTTC. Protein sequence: CASSLGGWGTYNEQFF.

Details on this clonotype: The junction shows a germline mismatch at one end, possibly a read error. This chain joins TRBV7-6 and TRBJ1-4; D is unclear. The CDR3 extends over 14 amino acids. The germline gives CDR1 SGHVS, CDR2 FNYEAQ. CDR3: CASSLGGRGEKLFF. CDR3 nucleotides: TGTGCCAGCAGCTTAGGAGGGCGCGGTGAAAAACTGTTTTTC.

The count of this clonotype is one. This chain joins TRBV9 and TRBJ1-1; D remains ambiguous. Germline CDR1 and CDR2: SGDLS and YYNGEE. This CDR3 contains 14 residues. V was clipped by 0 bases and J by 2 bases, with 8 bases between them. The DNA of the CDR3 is TGTGCCAGCAGCGTAGAGGGAGACAACACTGAAGCTTTCTTT. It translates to CASSVEGDNTEAFF. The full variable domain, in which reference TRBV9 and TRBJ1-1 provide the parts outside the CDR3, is DSGVTQTPKHLITATGQRVTLRCSPRSGDLSVYWYQQSLDQGLQFLIQYYNGEERAKGNILERFSAQQFPDLHSELNLSSLELGDSALYFCASSVEGDNTEAFFGQGTRLTVV.

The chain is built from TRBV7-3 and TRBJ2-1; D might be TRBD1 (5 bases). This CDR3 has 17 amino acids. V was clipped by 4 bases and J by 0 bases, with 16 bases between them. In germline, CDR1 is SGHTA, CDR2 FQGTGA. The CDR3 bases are TGTGCCAGCAGCTCCGCGTGGGGCAGCAGCTCCTACAATGAGCAGTTCTTC. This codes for CASSSAWGSSSYNEQFF.

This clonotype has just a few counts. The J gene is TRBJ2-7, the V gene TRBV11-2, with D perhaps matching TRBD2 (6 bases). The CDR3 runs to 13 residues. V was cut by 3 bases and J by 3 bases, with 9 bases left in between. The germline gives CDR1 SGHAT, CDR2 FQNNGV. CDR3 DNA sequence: TGTGCCAGCAGCTTGGGGACTTACTACGAGCAGTACTTC. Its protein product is CASSLGTYYEQYF.

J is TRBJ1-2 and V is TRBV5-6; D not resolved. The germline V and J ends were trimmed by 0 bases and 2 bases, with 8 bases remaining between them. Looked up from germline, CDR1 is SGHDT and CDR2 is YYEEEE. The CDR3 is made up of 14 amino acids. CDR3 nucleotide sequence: TGTGCCAGCAGCTTGGGAGATCCAAACTATGGCTACACCTTC. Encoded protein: CASSLGDPNYGYTF. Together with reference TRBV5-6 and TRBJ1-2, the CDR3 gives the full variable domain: DAGVTQSPTHLIKTRGQQVTLRCSPKSGHDTVSWYQQALGQGPQFIFQYYEEEERQRGNFPDRFSGHQFPNYSSELNVNALLLGDSALYLCASSLGDPNYGYTFGSGTRLTVV.

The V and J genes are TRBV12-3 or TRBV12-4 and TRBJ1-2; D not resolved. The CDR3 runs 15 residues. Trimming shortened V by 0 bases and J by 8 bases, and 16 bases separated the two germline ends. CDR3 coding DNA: TGTGCCAGCAGTTTAGCGCTTCCCTCGTGGTCCGGCTACACCTTC. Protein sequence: CASSLALPSWSGYTF.

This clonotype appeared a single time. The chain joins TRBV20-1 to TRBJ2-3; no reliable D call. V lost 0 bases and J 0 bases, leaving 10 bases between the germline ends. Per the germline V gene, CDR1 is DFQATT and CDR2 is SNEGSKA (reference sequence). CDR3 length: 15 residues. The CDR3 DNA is TGCAGTGCTAGAGATCCCCCTTACAGCACAGATACGCAGTATTTT. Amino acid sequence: CSARDPPYSTDTQYF.